These 17 T cell receptor beta chains came from one sample sequenced in a study of blood T cells in healthy people across ages. Combining a sample-barcoded 5' primer with a J-beta primer mix, a second PCR ran for 7 to 11 cycles. TCRdb recomputed calls from the 5' RACE reads with MiXCR, one row per CDR3 protein. The repertoire includes some 1.7 million distinct CDR3 sequences, 28% of them detected once, and 7.7% sits in the top ten. The sequencing sample was made of blood. These receptors were collected from a woman in her twenties or thirties in good health.

Remarks on this clonotype: At one boundary the junction diverges from the germline segment, which might be a read error. This chain uses TRBV11-2 with TRBJ2-3; D unresolved. CDR1 is SGHAT and CDR2 is FQNNGV in the germline V gene. The CDR3 is made up of 13 amino acids. DNA for the CDR3: TGTGCCGGCAGCTTATCCCCCCCAGATACGCAGTATTTT. This translates into CAGSLSPPDTQYF.

The chain is built from TRBV5-1 and TRBJ2-1, with 9 bases identical to TRBD1. The CDR3 is made up of 16 amino acids. CDR1 and CDR2 (germline): SGHRS, YFSETQ. With 4 bases clipped from V and 10 bases from J, the junction kept 15 bases outside the gene matches. CDR3 in amino acids: CASSLIPGTGSHEQFF. The CDR3 DNA reads as TGCGCCAGCAGCCTTATTCCCGGGACAGGGAGCCACGAGCAGTTCTTC.

This clonotype showed up just a few times. The chain employs TRBV4-1 and TRBJ2-7; 7 bases are a match to TRBD1. CDR1 is MGHRA, CDR2 YSYEKL, per germline. The CDR3 has 15 residues. Trimming cost V 0 bases and J 2 bases; bases outside gene matches: 4. Written as DNA, the CDR3 is TGCGCCAGCAGCCAAGAGATGGACAGGACCTACGAGCAGTACTTC. Protein sequence: CASSQEMDRTYEQYF.

V gene TRBV14 combines with J gene TRBJ1-2, with D perhaps matching TRBD1 (5 bases). The length of the CDR3 is 15 residues. V was shortened by 0 bases and J by 8 bases, with 16 bases between the two germline ends. In germline, CDR1 is SGHDN, CDR2 FVKESK. The CDR3: CASSQDTVGDGGYTF. CDR3 nucleotides: TGTGCCAGCAGCCAAGATACGGTAGGGGATGGCGGCTACACCTTC.

This clonotype has just a few counts. The chain combines TRBV27 with TRBJ1-2; possible D gene TRBD1, 6 bases. V was clipped by 5 bases and J by 7 bases, with 17 bases between them. The CDR3 has 14 residues. From germline, CDR1 is MNHEY and CDR2 SMNVEV (reference sequence). CDR3 DNA: TGTGCCAGCAGTCCCCCAGGACAGATCCGTGGCTACACCTTC. Translating it yields CASSPPGQIRGYTF.

As for this clonotype: Possible read error: a much larger clone is one base away. V and J are TRBV12-3 or TRBV12-4 and TRBJ2-7; TRBD1 aligns across 8 bases. This CDR3 is built from 15 residues. This CDR3 reads CTSSSTGALGYEQYF. In DNA form, the CDR3 reads TGTACCAGCAGTTCGACAGGGGCCCTTGGGTACGAGCAGTACTTC.

This clonotype was picked up a small number of times. The genes are TRBV5-5 and TRBJ2-1; possibly TRBD1 for D (8 bases). Between the trimmed V and J ends, which lost 2 bases and 6 bases, there was a span of 24 bases. The CDR3 consists of 18 residues. The germline gives CDR1 SGHKS, CDR2 YYEKEE (reference sequence). CDR3: CASSLAVRTGTILNEQFF. The CDR3 DNA is TGTGCCAGCAGCTTAGCGGTAAGGACAGGGACTATTCTCAATGAGCAGTTCTTC.

This clonotype has only a few counts. V gene TRBV20-1 combines with J gene TRBJ1-5; 7 bases are a match to TRBD1. The CDR3 has 15 residues. Germline V gene sequence: CDR1 DFQATT, CDR2 SNEGSKA (reference sequence). Trimming cost V 0 bases and J 6 bases; bases outside gene matches: 8. CDR3 amino acids: CSARDLDRSSQPQHF. The CDR3 DNA follows: TGCAGTGCTAGAGATTTGGACAGGAGTAGTCAGCCCCAGCATTTT.

This clonotype was recorded at least ten times. The genes are TRBV7-2 and TRBJ2-5, with D possibly TRBD1 on 5 matching bases. The CDR3 is 12 amino acids. CDR1 SGHTA and CDR2 FQGNSA come from the germline V gene. The V gene lost 7 bases and the J gene lost 7 bases, with 13 bases spanning the gap. Written as DNA, the CDR3 is TGTGCCAGCAACCGACAGATCGGGACCCAGTACTTC. This translates into CASNRQIGTQYF.

The chain employs TRBV7-2 and TRBJ1-1; D gene ambiguous. The CDR3 contains 14 residues. In germline, CDR1 is SGHTA, CDR2 FQGNSA. Trimming shortened V by 1 base and J by 4 bases, and 10 bases separated the two germline ends. The CDR3 protein is CASSLVLMITEAFF. In DNA form, the CDR3 reads TGTGCCAGCAGCTTAGTCTTGATGATCACTGAAGCTTTCTTT.

The chain links TRBV20-1 to TRBJ2-7; D perhaps matches TRBD2 (5 bases). The J call is uncertain, as TRBJ2-5 better fits the DNA end. The CDR3 extends over 13 amino acids. Germline V gene lookup returns CDR1 DFQATT and CDR2 SNEGSKA (reference sequence). The CDR3 region has the DNA TGCAGTGCTAAACCTGCCCCGGGAAAGACCCAGTACTTC. Its translation: CSAKPAPGKTQYF.

This clonotype was counted a few times. Possible read error: a much larger clone is one base away. V usage is TRBV30 and J usage is TRBJ2-7; D not certain. Germline values: CDR1 GTSNPN, CDR2 SVGIG (reference sequence). The CDR3 totals 11 residues. Deletions cut 2 bases from V and 2 bases from J, with 4 bases between. The CDR3 is CAWSIAYEQYF. CDR3 DNA sequence: TGTGCCTGGAGTATAGCCTACGAGCAGTACTTC.

The chain uses TRBV7-2 and TRBJ2-2; perhaps TRBD1 as D (5 bases). The V and J ends lost 5 bases and 5 bases respectively, with 15 bases between them. The germline V gene encodes CDR1 SGHTA and CDR2 FQGNSA. The CDR3 runs to 15 residues. CDR3 bases: TGTGCCAGCAGCCCGCAAACACAGGTGACCGGGGAGCTGTTTTTT. It specifies CASSPQTQVTGELFF. Together with reference TRBV7-2 and TRBJ2-2, the CDR3 gives the full variable domain: GAGVSQSPSNKVTEKGKDVELRCDPISGHTALYWYRQSLGQGLEFLIYFQGNSAPDKSGLPSDRFSAERTGGSVSTLTIQRTQQEDSAVYLCASSPQTQVTGELFFGEGSRLTVL.

About this clonotype itself: Given a much more abundant clone one base away, this may be a read error. J is TRBJ2-5 and V is TRBV5-4; D uncertain. The CDR3 runs to 15 residues. The germline gives CDR1 SGHNT, CDR2 YYREEE (reference sequence). CDR3 DNA: TGTGCCAGCAGCTTAGATCAGGTTCTACAAGAGACCCAGGACTTC. Encoded protein: CASSLDQVLQETQDF.

V is TRBV18 and J is TRBJ1-4; D not certain. Trimming removed 3 bases at V and 13 bases at J, with 9 bases between. This CDR3 spans 11 amino acids. The V gene's germline CDR1 is KGHSH and CDR2 LQKENI. In DNA, the CDR3 is TGTGCCAGCTCACCGGCCCGCGGACTGTTTTTT. Translating it yields CASSPARGLFF.

The chain recombines TRBV5-1 with TRBJ2-3; a weak D match, TRBD1 (5 bases). Germline V gene lookup returns CDR1 SGHRS and CDR2 YFSETQ. Trimming stripped 3 bases from V and 0 bases from J, with 11 bases between. The CDR3 consists of 15 residues. CDR3 sequence (DNA): TGCGCCAGCAGCTGGGGCCAGGCAAGCACAGATACGCAGTATTTT. Protein product: CASSWGQASTDTQYF.

This clonotype was seen many times. The V and J genes are TRBV7-2 and TRBJ2-7, with 12 bases fitting TRBD2. The germline V gene has CDR1 SGHTA and CDR2 FQGNSA. This CDR3 region has 14 residues. Unmatched junction bases numbered 2, after V lost 4 bases and J lost 4 bases. The CDR3 coding sequence is TGTGCCAGCAGCTCTAGCGGGAGGGGATACGAGCAGTACTTC. It codes for CASSSSGRGYEQYF.